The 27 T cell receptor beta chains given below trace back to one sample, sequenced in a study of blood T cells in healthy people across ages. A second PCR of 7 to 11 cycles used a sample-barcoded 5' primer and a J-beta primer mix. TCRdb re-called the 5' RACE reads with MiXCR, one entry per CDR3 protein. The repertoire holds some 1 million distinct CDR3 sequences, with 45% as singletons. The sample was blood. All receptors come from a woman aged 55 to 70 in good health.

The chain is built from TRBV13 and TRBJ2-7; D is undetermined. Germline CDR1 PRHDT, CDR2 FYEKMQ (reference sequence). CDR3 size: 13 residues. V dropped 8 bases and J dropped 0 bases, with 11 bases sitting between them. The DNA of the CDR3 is TGTGCCAGCCACCAGCTAAGCTCCTACGAGCAGTACTTC. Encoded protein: CASHQLSSYEQYF.

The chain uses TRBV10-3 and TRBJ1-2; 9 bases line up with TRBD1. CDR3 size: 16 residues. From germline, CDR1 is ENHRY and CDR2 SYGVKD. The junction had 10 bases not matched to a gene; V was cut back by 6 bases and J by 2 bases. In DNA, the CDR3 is TGTGCCATCAGCGACCCAGACAGGGGGACGAACTATGGCTACACCTTC. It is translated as CAISDPDRGTNYGYTF.

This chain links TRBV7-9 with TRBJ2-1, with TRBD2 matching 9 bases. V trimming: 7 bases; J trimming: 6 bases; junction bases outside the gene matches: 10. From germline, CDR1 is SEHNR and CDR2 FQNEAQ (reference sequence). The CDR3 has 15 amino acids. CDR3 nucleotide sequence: TGTGCCAGCACCAAGGGAAGACTAGCGGTCAATGAGCAGTTCTTC. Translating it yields CASTKGRLAVNEQFF. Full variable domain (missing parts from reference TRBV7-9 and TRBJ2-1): DTGVSQNPRHKITKRGQNVTFRCDPISEHNRLYWYRQTLGQGPEFLTYFQNEAQLEKSRLLSDRFSAERPKGSFSTLEIQRTEQGDSAMYLCASTKGRLAVNEQFFGPGTRLTVL.

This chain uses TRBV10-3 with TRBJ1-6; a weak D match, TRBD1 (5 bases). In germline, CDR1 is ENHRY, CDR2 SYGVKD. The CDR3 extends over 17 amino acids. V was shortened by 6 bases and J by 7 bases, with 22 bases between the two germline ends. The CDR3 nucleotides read TGTGCCATCAGGGAGGGGTCCGGGAAGGTGAGGAATTCACCCCTCCACTTT. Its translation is CAIREGSGKVRNSPLHF.

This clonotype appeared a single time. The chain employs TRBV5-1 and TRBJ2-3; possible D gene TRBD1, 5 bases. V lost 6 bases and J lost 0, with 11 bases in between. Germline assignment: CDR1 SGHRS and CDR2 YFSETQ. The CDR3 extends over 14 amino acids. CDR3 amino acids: CASITGPSTDTQYF. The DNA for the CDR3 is TGCGCCAGCATTACAGGACCTAGCACAGATACGCAGTATTTT.

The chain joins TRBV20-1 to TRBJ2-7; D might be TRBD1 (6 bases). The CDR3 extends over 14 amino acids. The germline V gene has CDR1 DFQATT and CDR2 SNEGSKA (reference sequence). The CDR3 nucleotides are TGCAGGGCCCAGGACAGACCTAGCTCCTACGAGCAGTACTTC. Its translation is CRAQDRPSSYEQYF.

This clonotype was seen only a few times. The CDR3 loop reads CASSSDFYNSPLHF. The CDR3, as DNA: TGTGCCAGCAGTTCGGACTTCTATAATTCACCCCTCCACTTT. The chain is built from TRBV6-1 and TRBJ1-6; D gene ambiguous. There are 14 residues in the CDR3. V shed 5 bases and J shed 3 bases, with 8 bases lying between them. Germline loops: CDR1 MNHNS, CDR2 SASEGT.

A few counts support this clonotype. The CDR3, as DNA: TGCAGTGCGGAGGGGCAGCAACCCCTCGAGCAGTACTTC. It yields the protein CSAEGQQPLEQYF. The rearrangement joins TRBV20-1 to TRBJ2-7; D is perhaps TRBD2 (6 bases). The CDR3 is made up of 13 amino acids. Trimming took 6 bases from V and 6 from J, leaving 18 bases between them. From germline, CDR1 is DFQATT and CDR2 SNEGSKA (reference sequence).

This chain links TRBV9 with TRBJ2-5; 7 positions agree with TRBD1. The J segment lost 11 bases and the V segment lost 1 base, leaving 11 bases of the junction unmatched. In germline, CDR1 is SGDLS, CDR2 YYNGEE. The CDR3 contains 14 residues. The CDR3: CASSVTGVHNEQYF. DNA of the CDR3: TGTGCCAGCAGCGTAACAGGGGTCCACAATGAGCAGTACTTC. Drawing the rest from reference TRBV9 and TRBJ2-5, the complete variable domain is DSGVTQTPKHLITATGQRVTLRCSPRSGDLSVYWYQQSLDQGLQFLIQYYNGEERAKGNILERFSAQQFPDLHSELNLSSLELGDSALYFCASSVTGVHNEQYFGPGTRLLVL.

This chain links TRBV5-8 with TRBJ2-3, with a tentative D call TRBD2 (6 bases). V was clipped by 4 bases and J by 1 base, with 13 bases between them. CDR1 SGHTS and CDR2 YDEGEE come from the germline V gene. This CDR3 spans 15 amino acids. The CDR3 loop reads CASSTTSPRTDTQYF. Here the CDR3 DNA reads TGTGCCAGCAGCACAACTAGCCCACGCACAGATACGCAGTATTTT.

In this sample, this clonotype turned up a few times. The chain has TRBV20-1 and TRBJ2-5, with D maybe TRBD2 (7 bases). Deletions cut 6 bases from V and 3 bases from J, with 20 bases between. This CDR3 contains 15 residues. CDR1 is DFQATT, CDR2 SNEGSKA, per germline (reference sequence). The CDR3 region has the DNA TGCAGTGCCCCTATGGGGGGGCTGCCTGAAGAGACCCAGTACTTC. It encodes CSAPMGGLPEETQYF.

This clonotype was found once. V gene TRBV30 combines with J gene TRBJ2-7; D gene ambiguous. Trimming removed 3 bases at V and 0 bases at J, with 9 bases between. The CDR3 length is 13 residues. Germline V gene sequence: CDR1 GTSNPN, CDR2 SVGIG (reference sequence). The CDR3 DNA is TGTGCCTGGAGAAGGGCCCGCTCCTACGAGCAGTACTTC. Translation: CAWRRARSYEQYF. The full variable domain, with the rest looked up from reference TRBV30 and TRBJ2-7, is SQTIHQWPATLVQPVGSPLSLECTVEGTSNPNLYWYRQAAGRGLQLLFYSVGIGQISSEVPQNLSASRPQDRQFILSSKKLLLSDSGFYLCAWRRARSYEQYFGPGTRLTVT.

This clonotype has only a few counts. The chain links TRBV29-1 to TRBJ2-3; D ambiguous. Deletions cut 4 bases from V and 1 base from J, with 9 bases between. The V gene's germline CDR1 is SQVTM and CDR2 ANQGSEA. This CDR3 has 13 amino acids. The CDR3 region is CSVGNLGTDTQYF. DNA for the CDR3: TGCAGCGTTGGGAACCTAGGCACAGATACGCAGTATTTT.

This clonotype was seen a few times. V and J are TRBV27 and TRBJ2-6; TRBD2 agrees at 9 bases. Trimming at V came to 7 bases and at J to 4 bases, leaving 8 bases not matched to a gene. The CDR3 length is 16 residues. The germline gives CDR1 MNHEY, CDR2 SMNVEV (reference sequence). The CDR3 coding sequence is TGTGCCAGCAATCCTAGCGGGATAGGAGGGGCCAACGTCCTGACTTTC. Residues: CASNPSGIGGANVLTF. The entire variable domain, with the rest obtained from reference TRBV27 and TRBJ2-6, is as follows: EAQVTQNPRYLITVTGKKLTVTCSQNMNHEYMSWYRQDPGLGLRQIYYSMNVEVTDKGDVPEGYKVSRKEKRNFPLILESPSPNQTSLYFCASNPSGIGGANVLTFGAGSRLTVL.

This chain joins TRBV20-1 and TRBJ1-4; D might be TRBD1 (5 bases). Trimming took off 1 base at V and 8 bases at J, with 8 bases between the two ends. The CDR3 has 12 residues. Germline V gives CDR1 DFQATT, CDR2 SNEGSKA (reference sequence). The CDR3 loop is CSARAGREKLFF. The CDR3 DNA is TGCAGTGCTAGAGCAGGGAGGGAAAAACTGTTTTTT.

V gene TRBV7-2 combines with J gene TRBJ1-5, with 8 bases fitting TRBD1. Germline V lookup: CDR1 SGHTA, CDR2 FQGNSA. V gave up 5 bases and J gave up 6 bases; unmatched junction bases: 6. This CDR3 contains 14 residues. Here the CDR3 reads CASSMDRAGQPQHF. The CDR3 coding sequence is TGTGCCAGCAGCATGGACAGGGCAGGTCAGCCCCAGCATTTT.

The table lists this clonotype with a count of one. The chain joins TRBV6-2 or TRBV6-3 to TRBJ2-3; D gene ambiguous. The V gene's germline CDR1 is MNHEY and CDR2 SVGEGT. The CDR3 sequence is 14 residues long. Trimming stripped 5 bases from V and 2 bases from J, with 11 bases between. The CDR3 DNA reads TGTGCCAGCAGTCCCGTCGGCCCCACAGATACGCAGTATTTT. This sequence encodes CASSPVGPTDTQYF.

CDR3: CASERANVLTF. The CDR3 DNA is TGTGCCAGCGAGAGGGCCAACGTCCTGACTTTC. The chain joins TRBV7-8 to TRBJ2-6; no clear D gene. CDR1 SGHVS and CDR2 FQNEAQ come from the germline V gene. This CDR3 comprises 11 residues. V shed 8 bases and J shed 5 bases, with 4 bases lying between them. The full variable domain, completed using reference TRBV7-8 and TRBJ2-6, is GAGVSQSPRYKVAKRGQDVALRCDPISGHVSLFWYQQALGQGPEFLTYFQNEAQLDKSGLPSDRFFAERPEGSVSTLKIQRTQQEDSAVYLCASERANVLTFGAGSRLTVL.

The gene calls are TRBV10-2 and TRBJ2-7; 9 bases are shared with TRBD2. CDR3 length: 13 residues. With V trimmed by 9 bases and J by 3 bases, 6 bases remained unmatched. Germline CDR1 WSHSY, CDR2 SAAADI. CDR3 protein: CASSWTSDYEQYF. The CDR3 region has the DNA TGCGCCAGTTCGTGGACTAGCGACTACGAGCAGTACTTC.

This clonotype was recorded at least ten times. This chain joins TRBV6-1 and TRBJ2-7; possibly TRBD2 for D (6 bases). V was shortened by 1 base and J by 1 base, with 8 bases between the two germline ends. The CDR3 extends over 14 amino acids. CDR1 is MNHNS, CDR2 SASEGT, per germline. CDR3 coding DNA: TGTGCCAGCAGTGAAGTGGGGGGTTCCTACGAGCAGTACTTC. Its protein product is CASSEVGGSYEQYF.

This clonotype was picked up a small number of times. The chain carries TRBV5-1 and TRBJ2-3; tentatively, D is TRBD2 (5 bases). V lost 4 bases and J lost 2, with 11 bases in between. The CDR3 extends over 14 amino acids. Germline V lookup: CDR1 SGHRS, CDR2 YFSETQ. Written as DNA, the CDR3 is TGCGCCAGCAGCACCCAAGACTACACAGATACGCAGTATTTT. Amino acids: CASSTQDYTDTQYF.

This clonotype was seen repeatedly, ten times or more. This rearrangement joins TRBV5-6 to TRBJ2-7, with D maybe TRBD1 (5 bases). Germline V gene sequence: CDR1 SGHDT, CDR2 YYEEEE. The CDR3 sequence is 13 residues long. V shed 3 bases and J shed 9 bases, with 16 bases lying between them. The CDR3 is CASSSLQGNSQYF. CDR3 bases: TGTGCCAGCAGCTCGCTCCAGGGTAACTCGCAGTACTTC.

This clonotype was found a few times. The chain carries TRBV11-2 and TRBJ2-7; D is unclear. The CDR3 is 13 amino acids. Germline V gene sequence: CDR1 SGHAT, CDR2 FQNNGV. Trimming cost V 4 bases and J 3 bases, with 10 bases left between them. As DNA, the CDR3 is TGTGCCAGCAGCTCCTCACACGACTACGAGCAGTACTTC. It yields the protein CASSSSHDYEQYF.

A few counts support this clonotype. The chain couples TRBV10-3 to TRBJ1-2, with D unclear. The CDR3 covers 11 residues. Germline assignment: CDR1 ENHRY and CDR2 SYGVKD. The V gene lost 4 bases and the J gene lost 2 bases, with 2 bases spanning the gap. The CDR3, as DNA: TGTGCCATCAGTGCCAACTATGGCTACACCTTC. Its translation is CAISANYGYTF.

This CDR3 is CASQTSGSYNEQFF. The CDR3 coding sequence is TGTGCCAGCCAGACTAGCGGGAGTTACAATGAGCAGTTCTTC. The chain combines TRBV9 with TRBJ2-1; the match to TRBD2 covers 12 bases. This CDR3 has 14 amino acids. The V segment lost 7 bases and the J segment 4 bases; nucleotides outside the gene matches: 3. From germline, CDR1 is SGDLS and CDR2 YYNGEE.

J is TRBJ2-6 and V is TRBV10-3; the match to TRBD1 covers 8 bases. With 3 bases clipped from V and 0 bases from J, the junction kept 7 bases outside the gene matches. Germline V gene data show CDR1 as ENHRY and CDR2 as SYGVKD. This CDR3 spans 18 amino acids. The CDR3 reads CAISDYGTGNSGANVLTF. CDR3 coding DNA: TGTGCCATCAGTGACTACGGGACAGGAAACTCTGGGGCCAACGTCCTGACTTTC.

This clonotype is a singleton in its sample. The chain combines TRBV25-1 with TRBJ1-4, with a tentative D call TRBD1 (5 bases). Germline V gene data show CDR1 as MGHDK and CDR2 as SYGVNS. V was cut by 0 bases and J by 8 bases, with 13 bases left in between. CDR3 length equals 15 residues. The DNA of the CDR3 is TGTGCCAGCAGTGAATATGGGTCAGGGTGGGAAAAACTGTTTTTT. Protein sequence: CASSEYGSGWEKLFF. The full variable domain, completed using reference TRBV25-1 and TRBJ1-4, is EADIYQTPRYLVIGTGKKITLECSQTMGHDKMYWYQQDPGMELHLIHYSYGVNSTEKGDLSSESTVSRIRTEHFPLTLESARPSHTSQYLCASSEYGSGWEKLFFGSGTQLSVL.